The present T cell receptor (beta chain) was sequenced within a study of response to subunit inactivated influenza vaccine. Study findings and constraints: With each seasonal influenza vaccination, the authors suggested, few new T cells are recruited.

TCRdb re-called the RT-PCR reads through MiXCR, storing one row per CDR3 protein. The profile shows about 500,000 distinct CDR3 sequences, more than 15% of them singletons. Comment on this clonotype: Antigen: not known.

The clonotype originates from a man in his fifties or sixties who received an inactivated influenza vaccine. Sequenced material: CD4+ T cells sorted from PBMCs, taken roughly 24 months after vaccination.

The CDR3 nucleotides are TGCAGTGCTAGAGATCTCGATAGTCCTAAAAACATTCAGTACTTC. Amino acids: CSARDLDSPKNIQYF. The rearrangement uses TRBV20-1 and TRBJ2-4, with D unclear. V shed 0 bases and J shed 4 bases, with 13 bases lying between them. There are 15 residues in the CDR3. Germline V gene data show CDR1 as DFQATT and CDR2 as SNEGSKA (reference sequence).